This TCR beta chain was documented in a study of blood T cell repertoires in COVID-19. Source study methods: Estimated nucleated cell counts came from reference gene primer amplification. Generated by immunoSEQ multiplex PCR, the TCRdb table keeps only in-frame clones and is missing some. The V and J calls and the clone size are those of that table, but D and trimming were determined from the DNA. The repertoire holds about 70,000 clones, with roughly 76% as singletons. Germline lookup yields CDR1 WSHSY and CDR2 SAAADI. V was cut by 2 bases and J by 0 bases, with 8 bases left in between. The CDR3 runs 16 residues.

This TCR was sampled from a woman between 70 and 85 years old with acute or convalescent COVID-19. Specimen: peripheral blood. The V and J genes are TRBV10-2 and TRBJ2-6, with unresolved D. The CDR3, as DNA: TGCGCCAGCAGTGAGAGAACAATCTCTGGGGCCAACGTCCTGACTTTC. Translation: CASSERTISGANVLTF.